What follows are 27 T cell receptor beta chains derived from one specimen sequenced in a study of T cell changes during pregnancy in multiple sclerosis. The assay was immunoSEQ multiplex PCR, and TCRdb's table has in-frame clones only and misses some. The sample yields tens of thousands of clones, more than 85% seen once. The specimen comprised CD8+ T cells from peripheral blood mononuclear cells, sampled in the first trimester of pregnancy. These receptors came from a female donor with multiple sclerosis, enrolled in a pregnancy study.

This chain uses TRBV30 with TRBJ1-1; possibly TRBD1 for D (5 bases). V lost 2 bases and J lost 0, with 7 bases in between. CDR1 is GTSNPN and CDR2 is SVGIG in the germline V gene (reference sequence). The CDR3 covers 13 residues. The CDR3 spells CAWSKGMNTEAFF. The CDR3 nucleotides are TGTGCCTGGAGTAAGGGGATGAACACTGAAGCTTTCTTT.

V is TRBV30 and J is TRBJ2-5; the D is unclear. Germline V CDR1 and CDR2: GTSNPN, SVGIG (reference sequence). V lost 2 bases and J lost 2, with 15 bases in between. This CDR3 contains 15 residues. DNA for the CDR3: TGTGCCTGGAGTAGTTCGATGGAGCTGCAAGAGACCCAGTACTTC. Residues: CAWSSSMELQETQYF.

The chain is built from TRBV6-1 and TRBJ1-1; TRBD1 might be the D (5 bases). The germline V gene has CDR1 MNHNS and CDR2 SASEGT. V dropped 4 bases and J dropped 9 bases, with 15 bases sitting between them. The CDR3 is made up of 13 amino acids. CDR3 loop: CASSARGVTKAFF. Written as DNA, the CDR3 is TGTGCCAGCAGTGCTCGGGGGGTAACCAAAGCTTTCTTT.

The J gene is TRBJ2-1, the V gene TRBV5-1, with 8 bases identical to TRBD1. Looked up from germline, CDR1 is SGHRS and CDR2 is YFSETQ. V was pared by 0 bases and J by 1 base, with 6 bases of the junction left unmatched. The CDR3 is 17 amino acids. The CDR3 DNA reads TGCGCCAGCAGCTTGGTTCCAGGGGGCAGATCCTACAATGAGCAGTTCTTC. Amino acid sequence: CASSLVPGGRSYNEQFF.

The chain joins TRBV27 to TRBJ2-7, with D hard to call. V gave up 5 bases and J gave up 2 bases, with 10 bases separating them. The CDR3 contains 13 residues. Germline CDR1 is MNHEY and CDR2 is SMNVEV (reference sequence). The CDR3 spells CASSPGSAYEQYF. CDR3 bases: TGTGCCAGCAGTCCAGGTTCCGCCTACGAGCAGTACTTC.

This rearrangement joins TRBV4-1 to TRBJ1-4; D not resolved. This CDR3 has 16 amino acids. Trimming took off 0 bases at V and 6 bases at J, with 14 bases between the two ends. The germline V gene encodes CDR1 MGHRA and CDR2 YSYEKL. CDR3 nucleotide sequence: TGCGCCAGCAGCCAAGATATTTTCCAGTTGGATGAAAAACTGTTTTTT. This encodes CASSQDIFQLDEKLFF.

In this sample, this clone turned up once. This sequence joins TRBV27 and TRBJ1-2, with 8 bases aligning to TRBD1. The CDR3 runs 15 residues. After removal of 5 bases from V and 8 bases from J, the junction contained 13 bases not matched to a gene. CDR1 is MNHEY, CDR2 SMNVEV, per germline (reference sequence). CDR3 protein: CASSLPGTGLEGYTF. Written as DNA, the CDR3 is TGTGCCAGCAGTCTACCCGGGACAGGATTAGAGGGCTACACCTTC.

This chain links TRBV13 with TRBJ1-4; perhaps TRBD1 as D (5 bases). The CDR3 covers 16 residues. Trimming removed 2 bases from V and 5 bases from J, with 15 bases in between. Germline V gene data show CDR1 as PRHDT and CDR2 as FYEKMQ (reference sequence). The DNA of the CDR3 is TGTGCCAGCAGCTTAAGTTATGACAGAGCGAATGAAAAACTGTTTTTT. It encodes CASSLSYDRANEKLFF.

The rearrangement joins TRBV29-1 to TRBJ1-2; 8 bases align to TRBD1. CDR1 and CDR2 (germline): SQVTM, ANQGSEA. J gave up 5 bases and V 4 bases, and 6 bases lay outside the gene matches. The CDR3 runs to 13 residues. The CDR3 nucleotides read TGCAGCGTTGTATCACAGGGGGTTTATGGCTACACCTTC. As protein: CSVVSQGVYGYTF.

This clone showed up just once. This sequence joins TRBV27 and TRBJ2-1; the match to TRBD1 covers 10 bases. V lost 3 bases to trimming and J lost 7 bases; unmatched junction nucleotides: 9. Germline loops: CDR1 MNHEY, CDR2 SMNVEV (reference sequence). The CDR3 has 16 amino acids. CDR3 residues: CASSFLGTGENNEQFF. CDR3 DNA: TGTGCCAGCAGTTTTCTCGGGACAGGGGAGAATAATGAGCAGTTCTTC.

V usage is TRBV4-2 and J usage is TRBJ2-5; D gene unclear. Trimming pared 1 base from V and 1 base from J, leaving 4 bases between. This CDR3 spans 13 amino acids. The germline gives CDR1 LGHNA, CDR2 YNFKEQ. The CDR3 loop reads CASSQVLQETQYF. The CDR3 bases are TGTGCCAGCAGCCAAGTTCTCCAAGAGACCCAGTACTTC.

The V gene is TRBV6-5, the J gene TRBJ1-1, with TRBD1 as a possible D gene (6 bases). The CDR3 covers 13 residues. V lost 4 bases, J lost 4 bases, and 10 bases lay in between. CDR1 is MNHEY, CDR2 SVGAGI, per germline. The CDR3, as DNA: TGTGCCAGCAGTTCCTCAGGGGCCACTGAAGCTTTCTTT. Its translation is CASSSSGATEAFF.

The chain joins TRBV13 to TRBJ2-3; D call uncertain. V lost 7 bases to trimming and J lost 6 bases, with 8 bases between them. CDR3 length: 11 residues. Per germline, CDR1 PRHDT and CDR2 FYEKMQ (reference sequence). The CDR3: CASTLADTQYF. The DNA of the CDR3 is TGTGCCAGCACACTCGCGGATACGCAGTATTTT. Full variable domain (rest looked up from reference TRBV13 and TRBJ2-3): AAGVIQSPRHLIKEKRETATLKCYPIPRHDTVYWYQQGPGQDPQFLISFYEKMQSDKGSIPDRFSAQQFSDYHSELNMSSLELGDSALYFCASTLADTQYFGPGTRLTVL.

The chain is built from TRBV5-1 and TRBJ1-3; 7 bases align to TRBD1. This CDR3 has 17 amino acids. In germline, CDR1 is SGHRS, CDR2 YFSETQ. With 0 bases clipped from V and 4 bases from J, the junction kept 10 bases outside the gene matches. For the CDR3, the DNA is TGCGCCAGCAGCTTGGACGGCGCCAGGGGGTCCGGAAACACCATATATTTT. It specifies CASSLDGARGSGNTIYF.

The chain uses TRBV9 and TRBJ1-5; 7 positions agree with TRBD1. V lost 4 bases, J lost 4 bases, and 8 bases stayed unmatched. The CDR3 length is 15 residues. The V gene's germline CDR1 is SGDLS and CDR2 YYNGEE. This CDR3 is CASSPWDRPNQPQHF. The CDR3 DNA reads TGTGCCAGCAGCCCATGGGACAGACCAAATCAGCCCCAGCATTTT.

This chain connects TRBV9 to TRBJ2-6, with a possible D match to TRBD1 (5 bases). This CDR3 is 15 amino acids long. CDR1 SGDLS and CDR2 YYNGEE come from the germline V gene. Trimming took 0 bases from V and 1 from J, leaving 5 bases between them. The CDR3 sequence is CASSVAGSGANVLTF. CDR3 sequence (DNA): TGTGCCAGCAGCGTAGCAGGGTCTGGGGCCAACGTCCTGACTTTC.

This chain connects TRBV27 to TRBJ2-1; D uncertain. The CDR3 is 13 residues long. Germline-derived CDR1 and CDR2 are MNHEY and SMNVEV (reference sequence). V was trimmed by 2 bases and J by 7 bases, leaving 9 bases between them. CDR3 sequence: CASSLMSENEQFF. The CDR3 DNA reads as TGTGCCAGCAGTTTAATGAGCGAGAATGAGCAGTTCTTC.

This clone was seen a single time. The chain combines TRBV30 with TRBJ2-7; 12 bases line up with TRBD1. The trim removed 5 bases at V and 6 bases at J, leaving 8 bases unmatched. CDR1 GTSNPN and CDR2 SVGIG come from the germline V gene (reference sequence). This CDR3 contains 14 residues. Written as DNA, the CDR3 is TGTGCCTGGGTGGGGACAGGGGGCCCGGGCGAGCAGTACTTC. This codes for CAWVGTGGPGEQYF.

CDR3 in amino acids: CASSQGQAPYEQYF. The CDR3 region has the DNA TGTGCCAGTAGTCAAGGACAGGCACCATACGAGCAGTACTTC. The J gene is TRBJ2-7, the V gene TRBV19; TRBD1 agrees at 7 bases. Trimming took 5 bases from V and 4 from J; bases not matched to a gene: 8. This CDR3 comprises 14 residues. Per the germline V gene, CDR1 is LNHDA and CDR2 is SQIVND (reference sequence).

V and J are TRBV7-3 and TRBJ1-1, with D possibly being TRBD1 (6 bases). With 2 bases removed from V and 4 bases from J, the gap between germline ends came to 11 bases. The CDR3 has 14 residues. CDR1 is SGHTA, CDR2 FQGTGA, per germline. CDR3 in amino acids: CASSLGGRATEAFF. In DNA form, the CDR3 reads TGTGCCAGCAGCTTAGGGGGCCGGGCCACTGAAGCTTTCTTT. Variable domain in full (rest from reference TRBV7-3 and TRBJ1-1): GAGVSQTPSNKVTEKGKYVELRCDPISGHTALYWYRQSLGQGPEFLIYFQGTGAADDSGLPNDRFFAVRPEGSVSTLKIQRTERGDSAVYLCASSLGGRATEAFFGQGTRLTVV.

The chain uses TRBV15 and TRBJ2-3; the match to TRBD2 covers 9 bases. After removal of 1 base from V and 2 bases from J, the junction contained 1 base not matched to a gene. The CDR3 spans 15 residues. Per germline, CDR1 LNHNV and CDR2 YYDKDF (reference sequence). This CDR3 reads CATSRGLADTDTQYF. CDR3 in DNA: TGTGCCACCAGCAGAGGACTAGCGGACACAGATACGCAGTATTTT.

The chain has TRBV11-2 and TRBJ2-7; 11 bases match TRBD1. The CDR3 loop spans 15 amino acids. Unmatched junction bases numbered 5, after V lost 3 bases and J lost 4 bases. The germline V gene has CDR1 SGHAT and CDR2 FQNNGV. The CDR3 sequence: CASSFGQGASYEQYF. Here the CDR3 DNA reads TGTGCCAGCAGCTTTGGACAGGGGGCGAGTTACGAGCAGTACTTC. Full variable domain (remainder filled in from reference TRBV11-2 and TRBJ2-7): EAGVAQSPRYKIIEKRQSVAFWCNPISGHATLYWYQQILGQGPKLLIQFQNNGVVDDSQLPKDRFSAERLKGVDSTLKIQPAKLEDSAVYLCASSFGQGASYEQYFGPGTRLTVT.

The chain recombines TRBV10-3 with TRBJ2-7, with 7 nucleotides matching TRBD1. The CDR3 has 16 residues. J lost 4 bases, V lost 2 bases, and 11 bases had no gene match. Germline CDR1 is ENHRY and CDR2 is SYGVKD. The CDR3 coding sequence is TGTGCCATCAGTGAGATTGGCTTTGAGGGGGCTTACGAGCAGTACTTC. Translated, it gives CAISEIGFEGAYEQYF.

V and J are TRBV14 and TRBJ1-4; a possible D gene is TRBD1 (5 bases). The ends were cut back, 1 base at V and 8 bases at J, with 14 bases in the middle. The germline V gene has CDR1 SGHDN and CDR2 FVKESK. This CDR3 has 15 amino acids. CDR3 in amino acids: CASSQAQALREKLFF. The DNA for the CDR3 is TGTGCCAGCAGCCAAGCACAGGCCCTCCGGGAAAAACTGTTTTTT.

The chain joins TRBV7-3 to TRBJ2-1; 7 bases line up with TRBD2. Per germline, CDR1 SGHTA and CDR2 FQGTGA. The V gene end was trimmed by 5 bases and the J gene end by 1 base; junction bases not matched to a gene: 8. This CDR3 is built from 16 residues. The CDR3 here is CASSLDLADSYNEQFF. Written as DNA, the CDR3 is TGTGCCAGCAGCCTAGACCTAGCGGATTCCTACAATGAGCAGTTCTTC.

The V gene is TRBV13, the J gene TRBJ2-3; possible D gene TRBD1, 6 bases. Per the germline V gene, CDR1 is PRHDT and CDR2 is FYEKMQ (reference sequence). This CDR3 is 17 amino acids long. V dropped 0 bases and J dropped 2 bases, with 15 bases sitting between them. Here the CDR3 reads CASSLGRWTVNTDTQYF. The CDR3 DNA sequence: TGTGCCAGCAGCTTAGGCCGTTGGACAGTAAACACAGATACGCAGTATTTT. The variable domain in full, completed from reference TRBV13 and TRBJ2-3, reads AAGVIQSPRHLIKEKRETATLKCYPIPRHDTVYWYQQGPGQDPQFLISFYEKMQSDKGSIPDRFSAQQFSDYHSELNMSSLELGDSALYFCASSLGRWTVNTDTQYFGPGTRLTVL.

The chain carries TRBV9 and TRBJ2-1; 7 bases agree with TRBD2. CDR3 size: 13 residues. From germline, CDR1 is SGDLS and CDR2 YYNGEE. V trimming: 2 bases; J trimming: 8 bases; junction bases outside the gene matches: 4. CDR3 protein: CASSVLAAHEQFF. The CDR3 coding sequence is TGTGCCAGCAGCGTCCTAGCGGCCCATGAGCAGTTCTTC.